Given below is one T cell receptor beta chain in context. This record belongs to a study of control samples from healthy donors and cancer patients. Libraries were prepared by immunoSEQ multiplex PCR; TCRdb keeps only in-frame clonotypes and omits some of them. The sample carries 130,000 or so clones, around 92% recorded once. J gave up 2 bases and V 6 bases, and 6 bases lay outside the gene matches. The germline gives CDR1 MNHEY, CDR2 SVGAGI. This CDR3 comprises 15 residues. The J gene is TRBJ2-3, the V gene TRBV6-5; 9 bases match TRBD1. The clonotype comes from a man aged 45-65 years in good health. Input material: blood. The CDR3, as DNA: TGTGCCAGCAGCGCGACAGGGGGTACCACAGATACGCAGTATTTT. Its translation is CASSATGGTTDTQYF.